The 31 T cell receptor beta chains presented below share a single source sample, sequenced in a study of T-cell reconstitution after alpha-beta-depleted transplantation in children. A library of TCRbeta sequences, prepared with unique molecular identifiers, was generated. TCRdb reanalysed the PCR reads using MiXCR and keeps one entry per CDR3 protein. The table lists over 150,000 distinct CDR3 sequences, roughly 6.5% of them singletons, with about 4.4% in the top ten. The source was PBMCs, collected before TCRalphabeta/CD19-depleted stem cell transplant. These receptors came from a girl under three years old with combined immunodeficiency, due to receive a stem cell transplant.

The sample holds many counts of this clonotype. The chain employs TRBV6-2 or TRBV6-3 and TRBJ2-1; tentative D call: TRBD2 (5 bases). V lost 5 bases, J lost 7 bases, and 12 bases lay in between. Germline V gene lookup returns CDR1 MNHEY and CDR2 SVGEGT. The CDR3 extends over 13 amino acids. The CDR3 sequence is CASSNEGENEQFF. CDR3 in DNA: TGTGCCAGCAGTAATGAGGGAGAGAATGAGCAGTTCTTC.

This chain connects TRBV29-1 to TRBJ2-2; maybe TRBD2 (6 bases). Germline V gene data show CDR1 as SQVTM and CDR2 as ANQGSEA. This CDR3 spans 14 amino acids. V lost 6 bases to trimming and J lost 4 bases, with 15 bases between them. CDR3 in DNA: TGCAGCGTCCGACACTTCGGGAGCACCGGGGAGCTGTTTTTT. Its translation: CSVRHFGSTGELFF.

This clonotype was seen many times. The chain recombines TRBV12-3 or TRBV12-4 with TRBJ1-3; TRBD1 might be the D (5 bases). CDR3 length: 14 residues. Trimming cost V 8 bases and J 2 bases, with 13 bases left between them. As DNA, the CDR3 is TGTGCCAGCGAAAGGGACGGGGCTGGAAACACCATATATTTT. Protein: CASERDGAGNTIYF.

This clonotype was seen at least ten times. J is TRBJ2-3 and V is TRBV4-3; 14 bases agree with TRBD2. V lost 3 bases to trimming and J lost 3 bases; unmatched junction nucleotides: 8. This CDR3 contains 18 residues. Germline assignment: CDR1 LGHNA and CDR2 YSLEER. CDR3 sequence (DNA): TGCGCCAGCAGCCACCGACTAGCGGGGGGGCGTCGAACAGATACGCAGTATTTT. Protein sequence: CASSHRLAGGRRTDTQYF.

This clonotype was observed many times. The chain employs TRBV29-1 and TRBJ2-3, with 10 positions matching TRBD1. Trimming at V came to 6 bases and at J to 2 bases, leaving 14 bases not matched to a gene. CDR1 and CDR2 from the germline V gene are SQVTM and ANQGSEA. The CDR3 contains 17 residues. The CDR3 DNA follows: TGCAGCGTCGAGGGTGACAGGGGGCGACCATACACAGATACGCAGTATTTT. Translation gives CSVEGDRGRPYTDTQYF.

The table lists this clonotype with many counts. The chain recombines TRBV20-1 with TRBJ2-1, with 9 nucleotides matching TRBD1. This CDR3 has 13 amino acids. Germline trimming cut 4 bases from V and 8 bases from J; bases unmatched to any gene: 6. Germline values: CDR1 DFQATT, CDR2 SNEGSKA (reference sequence). This CDR3 reads CSATDRGSDEQFF. The CDR3 DNA follows: TGCAGTGCTACGGACAGGGGAAGCGATGAGCAGTTCTTC.

This clonotype showed up many times. This rearrangement joins TRBV27 to TRBJ2-7; TRBD1 agrees at 11 bases. CDR3 length: 13 residues. J lost 6 bases, V lost 3 bases, and 1 base had no gene match. The germline V gene has CDR1 MNHEY and CDR2 SMNVEV (reference sequence). The CDR3 reads CASSFGTGGEQYF. In nucleotides, the CDR3 is TGTGCCAGCAGTTTTGGGACAGGGGGCGAGCAGTACTTC.

This clonotype came up many times. The CDR3 DNA reads as TGCGCCAGCAGCTTGGAAGCCGCGGGAGTCTCCTACAATGAGCAGTTCTTC. Residues: CASSLEAAGVSYNEQFF. The rearrangement links TRBV5-1 to TRBJ2-1; 7 nucleotides match TRBD2. Trimming took 0 bases from V and 0 from J; bases not matched to a gene: 6. The germline gives CDR1 SGHRS, CDR2 YFSETQ. The CDR3 is 17 amino acids.

The chain combines TRBV12-3 or TRBV12-4 with TRBJ2-1, with unresolved D. The length of the CDR3 is 11 residues. The V and J ends lost 3 bases and 7 bases respectively, with 4 bases between them. The CDR3 nucleotides read TGTGCCAGCAGTTTCTGGAATGAGCAGTTCTTC. It specifies CASSFWNEQFF.

This clonotype occurred many times. The chain uses TRBV6-5 and TRBJ2-5, with D possibly TRBD2 on 6 matching bases. V lost 2 bases to trimming and J lost 1 base, with 14 bases between them. The CDR3 loop spans 16 amino acids. Germline values: CDR1 MNHEY, CDR2 SVGAGI. In DNA, the CDR3 is TGTGCCAGCAGTTACCTCCTAGCGTTTAGCCAAGAGACCCAGTACTTC. It translates to CASSYLLAFSQETQYF.

In regard to this clonotype: This may stem from a read error, because a much larger clone lies one nucleotide away. Since the CDR3 does not end with the conserved phenylalanine or tryptophan, this likely comes from a read error. The DNA is omitted, as the CDR3 cannot be located on it reliably, and the CDR3 follows TCRdb's listing. The rearrangement uses TRBV6-2 or TRBV6-3 and TRBJ2-7; the table's D call TRBD1 went unverified against the DNA. Germline loops: CDR1 MNHEY, CDR2 SVGEGT. The CDR3 has 13 residues if both end residues are counted. The CDR3 reads CASRLNSGTASYL.

This clonotype was seen ten or more times. This chain joins TRBV28 and TRBJ1-2; D call uncertain. Germline assignment: CDR1 MDHEN and CDR2 SYDVKM. V lost 5 bases and J lost 5, with 15 bases in between. The CDR3 has 14 residues. CDR3 region: CASSAMVADYGYTF. DNA for the CDR3: TGTGCCAGCAGTGCAATGGTGGCAGATTATGGCTACACCTTC.

This clonotype occurred many times. The chain joins TRBV29-1 to TRBJ2-1, with 7 bases matching TRBD1. CDR3 length: 14 amino acids. The V segment lost 2 bases and the J segment 4 bases; nucleotides outside the gene matches: 5. CDR1 SQVTM and CDR2 ANQGSEA come from the germline V gene. In DNA form, the CDR3 reads TGCAGCGTTGAAAGACAGGGACAGTACAATGAGCAGTTCTTC. It encodes CSVERQGQYNEQFF.

Of note for this clonotype: A much larger clone is a single base away; this may be a read error. The chain joins TRBV6-2 or TRBV6-3 to TRBJ2-5; 8 bases are shared with TRBD2. Germline CDR1 and CDR2: MNHEY and SVGEGT. The CDR3 is made up of 13 amino acids. The CDR3 nucleotides are TGTCCCAGCAGTATAGCGGGGCAAGAGACCCAGTACTTC. Its protein is CPSSIAGQETQYF.

The table lists this clonotype with many counts. The chain couples TRBV4-2 to TRBJ2-5, with D possibly being TRBD1 or TRBD2 (5 bases each). The CDR3 has 13 residues. CDR1 LGHNA and CDR2 YNFKEQ come from the germline V gene. Deletions cut 5 bases from V and 5 bases from J, with 12 bases between. The CDR3 DNA reads as TGTGCCAGCAGCGGGGGTCAGGATGAGACCCAGTACTTC. Encoded protein: CASSGGQDETQYF.

The chain uses TRBV5-1 and TRBJ2-7; the match to TRBD1 covers 8 bases. J was trimmed by 4 bases and V by 4 bases; bases with no gene match: 16. The CDR3 contains 17 residues. CDR1 and CDR2 (germline): SGHRS, YFSETQ. In DNA form, the CDR3 reads TGCGCCAGCAGCCCGCCCCGGACAGGGAGAGGAAGTTACGAGCAGTACTTC. Encoded protein: CASSPPRTGRGSYEQYF.

This clonotype came up many times. The chain links TRBV29-1 to TRBJ1-2; 10 bases map to TRBD1. Per the germline V gene, CDR1 is SQVTM and CDR2 is ANQGSEA. This CDR3 has 12 residues. The J segment lost 5 bases and the V segment lost 3 bases, leaving 0 bases of the junction unmatched. CDR3 sequence reads: CSVEDRGYGYTF. The CDR3 coding sequence is TGCAGCGTTGAGGACAGGGGGTATGGCTACACCTTC.

This clonotype was counted ten times or more. The chain is built from TRBV12-3 or TRBV12-4 and TRBJ2-7; 7 bases align to TRBD2. CDR3 size: 14 residues. With V trimmed by 4 bases and J by 0 bases, 3 bases remained unmatched. CDR3: CASSSTSASYEQYF. The CDR3, as DNA: TGTGCCAGCAGTTCAACTAGCGCCTCCTACGAGCAGTACTTC.

This clonotype was picked up many times. The chain recombines TRBV20-1 with TRBJ2-7; possibly TRBD1 or TRBD2 for D (5 bases each). From germline, CDR1 is DFQATT and CDR2 SNEGSKA (reference sequence). The V end was cut by 3 bases, the J end by 1 base, with 10 bases between. CDR3 size: 13 residues. The CDR3 coding sequence is TGCAGTGCTAGTGAGGGACCGTCCTACGAGCAGTACTTC. Protein: CSASEGPSYEQYF.

This clonotype was detected only once. Just one base apart from a much larger clone, this may be a read error. The chain has TRBV12-3 or TRBV12-4 and TRBJ2-7; D may match TRBD1 or TRBD2 (6 bases each). Trimming left V 9 bases short and J 3 bases short, with 15 bases between. The CDR3 runs 13 residues. The CDR3 coding sequence is TGTGCCAGTGGGGGGCAGGCCTTCTACGAGCAGTACTTC. It specifies CASGGQAFYEQYF.

This clonotype was counted at least ten times. The rearrangement uses TRBV20-1 and TRBJ1-1; D unclear. The CDR3 is 13 amino acids. CDR1 and CDR2 from the germline V gene are DFQATT and SNEGSKA (reference sequence). V lost 2 bases, J lost 3 bases, and 10 bases lay in between. Written as DNA, the CDR3 is TGCAGTGCTAGAAGTGAAGCGGACACTGAAGCTTTCTTT. Amino acids: CSARSEADTEAFF.

V usage is TRBV4-3 and J usage is TRBJ1-6; D is uncertain. Germline CDR1 LGHNA, CDR2 YSLEER. This CDR3 is built from 19 residues. Trimming removed 0 bases from V and 0 bases from J, with 15 bases in between. CDR3 region: CASSQEYRQPSSYNSPLHF. DNA for the CDR3: TGCGCCAGCAGCCAAGAGTATCGGCAGCCAAGCTCCTATAATTCACCCCTCCACTTT.

This clonotype was detected many times. This chain uses TRBV28 with TRBJ2-3, with D possibly TRBD1 on 6 matching bases. Germline CDR1 is MDHEN and CDR2 is SYDVKM. Deletions cut 1 base from V and 1 base from J, with 24 bases between. This CDR3 is 20 amino acids long. CDR3 sequence: CASSLLSPLTQGLGTDTQYF. The CDR3, as DNA: TGTGCCAGCAGTTTATTATCCCCCCTGACACAGGGTTTAGGCACAGATACGCAGTATTTT.

The table lists this clonotype with many counts. The chain couples TRBV21-1 to TRBJ2-1; TRBD2 is the table's D call and was not checked against the DNA. TRBV21-1 corresponds to a pseudogene. This CDR3 spans 17 amino acids. CDR3 DNA: TGTGCCAGCAGCAAAGATAGCGGACTCCCCAATGTTAATGAGCAGTTCTTC. This codes for CASSKDSGLPNVNEQFF.

CDR3: CSGGGRGMNTEAFF. As DNA, the CDR3 is TGCAGCGGGGGGGGGCGGGGGATGAACACTGAAGCTTTCTTT. V and J are TRBV29-1 and TRBJ1-1; a possible D gene is TRBD1 (6 bases). Per the germline V gene, CDR1 is SQVTM and CDR2 is ANQGSEA. Trimming took 7 bases from V and 0 from J, leaving 15 bases between them. The CDR3 is 14 residues long.

At least ten counts were recorded for this clonotype. The chain combines TRBV27 with TRBJ2-7; 7 bases fit TRBD1. In germline, CDR1 is MNHEY, CDR2 SMNVEV (reference sequence). With 6 bases clipped from V and 4 bases from J, the junction kept 3 bases outside the gene matches. The CDR3 covers 12 residues. The CDR3 protein is CASSQQGYEQYF. CDR3 coding DNA: TGTGCCAGCAGCCAACAGGGGTACGAGCAGTACTTC.

This clonotype was detected ten times or more. The CDR3 here is CASSYPSGSSYEQYF. CDR3 coding DNA: TGTGCCAGCAGTTATCCTTCAGGGAGCTCCTACGAGCAGTACTTC. The V gene is TRBV28, the J gene TRBJ2-7; the D call may be TRBD1 or TRBD2 (5 bases each). The germline V gene has CDR1 MDHEN and CDR2 SYDVKM. Trimming removed 4 bases at V and 0 bases at J, with 13 bases between. This CDR3 comprises 15 residues.

About this clonotype itself: A single base separates this from a much larger clone, so it may be a read error. Since the CDR3 does not end with the conserved phenylalanine or tryptophan, this likely comes from a read error. The chain uses TRBV4-3 and TRBJ2-1; TRBD2 matches 8 bases. Losses at the gene ends were 3 bases for V and 0 bases for J; bases not matched to a gene: 7. The CDR3 is 17 residues long. Germline V gene lookup returns CDR1 LGHNA and CDR2 YSLEER. Here the CDR3 reads CASSQDIAGSSYNEQFL. In DNA, the CDR3 is TGCGCCAGCAGCCAGGATATAGCGGGGAGCTCCTACAATGAGCAGTTCCTC.

In its sample, this clonotype was seen many times. This chain links TRBV21-1 with TRBJ2-2; the table's D call, TRBD1, has no DNA check behind it. TRBV21-1 is shown as a pseudogene. There are 16 residues in the CDR3. The CDR3 loop reads CASSKFGTGHTGELFF. The CDR3 DNA sequence: TGTGCCAGCAGCAAATTTGGGACAGGGCATACCGGGGAGCTGTTTTTT.

This clonotype was seen at least ten times. This chain links TRBV11-3 with TRBJ2-1; TRBD2 agrees at 7 bases. In germline, CDR1 is SGHNT, CDR2 YENEEA. This CDR3 is 15 amino acids long. V dropped 0 bases and J dropped 7; count of bases not matched to a gene: 6. The CDR3 DNA is TGTGCCAGCAGCTTAGAGGCGGGAGAATGGAATGAGCAGTTCTTC. It codes for CASSLEAGEWNEQFF.

This clonotype was recorded many times. The chain combines TRBV20-1 with TRBJ2-3; 9 nucleotides match TRBD2. From germline, CDR1 is DFQATT and CDR2 SNEGSKA (reference sequence). Germline trimming cut 2 bases from V and 2 bases from J; bases unmatched to any gene: 8. The length of the CDR3 is 16 residues. Here the CDR3 DNA reads TGCAGTGCTAGACCCCTGTTGGGACTAGCCACAGATACGCAGTATTTT. This codes for CSARPLLGLATDTQYF.